Presented here are 15 T cell receptor beta chains from one specimen sequenced in a study of T cells after yellow fever vaccination. TCRdb re-called the 5' RACE reads through MiXCR, storing one row per CDR3 protein. The sample lists some 120,000 distinct CDR3 sequences; approximately 8.4% were seen once. The input for sequencing was CD8+ T cells sorted from PBMCs, taken 45 days after the yellow fever booster vaccination. The receptor source for this set is a young man who received the YFV17D yellow fever vaccine.

This clonotype was counted many times. CDR3 sequence reads: CASSLDYSAFF. For the CDR3, the DNA is TGTGCCAGCAGCCTCGATTATAGTGCTTTCTTT. The J gene is TRBJ1-1, the V gene TRBV7-9, with D unclear. This CDR3 has 11 residues. V lost 5 bases and J 11 bases, leaving 12 bases between the germline ends. Germline loops: CDR1 SEHNR, CDR2 FQNEAQ (reference sequence).

This clonotype was seen at least ten times. J is TRBJ2-1 and V is TRBV6-5; TRBD2 might be the D (5 bases). The CDR3 runs 13 residues. Trimming took 2 bases from V and 5 from J, leaving 7 bases between them. The germline gives CDR1 MNHEY, CDR2 SVGAGI. The CDR3 nucleotides are TGTGCCAGCAGTTACGTCGGGAACAATGAGCAGTTCTTC. Translation gives CASSYVGNNEQFF.

At least ten counts were recorded for this clonotype. The rearrangement joins TRBV7-9 to TRBJ2-1; TRBD2 agrees at 7 bases. Per germline, CDR1 SEHNR and CDR2 FQNEAQ (reference sequence). The junction had 8 bases not matched to a gene; V was cut back by 1 base and J by 8 bases. The CDR3 contains 15 residues. Here the CDR3 reads CASSLGGGSGYEQFF. As DNA, the CDR3 is TGTGCCAGCAGCTTAGGGGGGGGGTCCGGCTATGAGCAGTTCTTC.

This clonotype was observed many times. The chain employs TRBV6-1 and TRBJ2-3; no clear D gene. V was trimmed by 8 bases and J by 1 base, leaving 19 bases between them. CDR3 length equals 16 residues. CDR1 MNHNS and CDR2 SASEGT come from the germline V gene. The CDR3 DNA is TGTGCCAGCCCCAAGGGAAGGTCCGGCGGCACAGATACGCAGTATTTT. This gives the protein CASPKGRSGGTDTQYF.

The genes are TRBV27 and TRBJ2-7; D gene unclear. CDR1 is MNHEY and CDR2 is SMNVEV in the germline V gene (reference sequence). V lost 5 bases and J 3 bases, leaving 5 bases between the germline ends. This CDR3 region has 11 residues. CDR3 region: CASSRFYEQYF. CDR3 bases: TGTGCCAGCAGTCGCTTCTACGAGCAGTACTTC.

This clonotype was seen ten or more times. The rearrangement uses TRBV20-1 and TRBJ2-3; TRBD1 aligns across 7 bases. J was trimmed by 3 bases and V by 5 bases; bases with no gene match: 8. The CDR3 is 14 residues long. CDR1 DFQATT and CDR2 SNEGSKA come from the germline V gene (reference sequence). CDR3 coding DNA: TGCAGTGCTTCTTCGACAGGGACAACAGATACGCAGTATTTT. Its protein is CSASSTGTTDTQYF.

This clonotype was counted a few times. The genes are TRBV5-5 and TRBJ2-7, with TRBD2 matching over 7 bases. J lost 6 bases, V lost 1 base, and 13 bases had no gene match. CDR1 SGHKS and CDR2 YYEKEE come from the germline V gene (reference sequence). This CDR3 is built from 16 residues. The CDR3 is CASSLFWEGGFVEQYF. For the CDR3, the DNA is TGTGCCAGCAGCTTGTTCTGGGAGGGCGGTTTCGTCGAGCAGTACTTC. The full variable domain, with the rest looked up from reference TRBV5-5 and TRBJ2-7, is DAGVTQSPTHLIKTRGQQVTLRCSPISGHKSVSWYQQVLGQGPQFIFQYYEKEERGRGNFPDRFSARQFPNYSSELNVNALLLGDSALYLCASSLFWEGGFVEQYFGPGTRLTVT.

This clonotype was seen at least ten times. This sequence joins TRBV7-2 and TRBJ2-7; TRBD1 is a possible D gene (6 bases). Trimming cost V 1 base and J 0 bases, with 7 bases left between them. The CDR3 has 14 amino acids. Germline V lookup: CDR1 SGHTA, CDR2 FQGNSA. The CDR3 is CASSLDRASYEQYF. The CDR3 DNA reads TGTGCCAGCAGCTTAGACAGGGCCTCCTACGAGCAGTACTTC.

This clonotype came up many times. V gene TRBV20-1 combines with J gene TRBJ2-7, with TRBD1 matching 8 bases. The length of the CDR3 is 12 residues. Germline V gene data show CDR1 as DFQATT and CDR2 as SNEGSKA (reference sequence). Trimming cost V 4 bases and J 3 bases; bases outside gene matches: 2. This chain's CDR3 is CSATGQGYEQYF. In nucleotides, the CDR3 is TGCAGTGCTACCGGACAGGGCTACGAGCAGTACTTC.

This clonotype has a count of ten or more. J is TRBJ2-7 and V is TRBV12-3 or TRBV12-4, with a tentative D call TRBD1 (5 bases). This CDR3 comprises 12 residues. The germline V and J ends were trimmed by 0 bases and 6 bases, with 6 bases remaining between them. CDR3 protein: CASSLAGVEQYF. In DNA form, the CDR3 reads TGTGCCAGCAGTTTAGCAGGGGTCGAGCAGTACTTC.

There are a few counts of this clonotype. The V gene is TRBV7-2, the J gene TRBJ2-1; 9 bases map to TRBD2. CDR3 length: 17 amino acids. The V gene's germline CDR1 is SGHTA and CDR2 FQGNSA. The V segment lost 3 bases and the J segment 0 bases; nucleotides outside the gene matches: 6. The CDR3 reads CASSFNSGSYSYNEQFF. Written as DNA, the CDR3 is TGTGCCAGCAGCTTCAATAGCGGGAGCTACTCCTACAATGAGCAGTTCTTC.

CDR3 sequence: CASRSTGVLGANYGYTF. CDR3 coding DNA: TGTGCCAGCAGATCGACAGGGGTCCTTGGGGCTAACTATGGCTACACCTTC. The rearrangement links TRBV2 to TRBJ1-2, with 8 positions matching TRBD1. V trimming: 6 bases; J trimming: 0 bases; junction bases outside the gene matches: 12. The CDR3 length is 17 residues. Germline assignment: CDR1 SNHLY and CDR2 FYNNEI.

This clonotype was detected ten times or more. This sequence joins TRBV14 and TRBJ2-3; D might be TRBD2 (5 bases). V was cut by 6 bases and J by 2 bases, with 12 bases left in between. Germline CDR1 is SGHDN and CDR2 is FVKESK. This CDR3 comprises 14 residues. The CDR3 coding sequence is TGTGCCAGCAGGGAGGCAGGCCTCACAGATACGCAGTATTTT. It yields the protein CASREAGLTDTQYF.

This clonotype was counted ten times or more. The chain is built from TRBV14 and TRBJ2-7, with D possibly TRBD2 on 6 matching bases. This CDR3 comprises 17 residues. Germline CDR1 reads SGHDN; CDR2 reads FVKESK. Trimming left V 0 bases short and J 0 bases short, with 15 bases between. Here the CDR3 DNA reads TGTGCCAGCAGCCAAGATCCCCCTGGGGGGAGCTCCTACGAGCAGTACTTC. Translated, it gives CASSQDPPGGSSYEQYF. Full variable domain (outside the CDR3, taken from reference TRBV14 and TRBJ2-7): EAGVTQFPSHSVIEKGQTVTLRCDPISGHDNLYWYRRVMGKEIKFLLHFVKESKQDESGMPNNRFLAERTGGTYSTLKVQPAELEDSGVYFCASSQDPPGGSSYEQYFGPGTRLTVT.

CDR3 loop: CASSEGGNFEQYF. The CDR3 nucleotides are TGTGCCAGCAGTGAAGGGGGAAACTTTGAGCAGTACTTC. The chain links TRBV2 to TRBJ2-7; D is undetermined. Germline assignment: CDR1 SNHLY and CDR2 FYNNEI. V lost 1 base and J 7 bases, leaving 11 bases between the germline ends. CDR3 size: 13 residues. Complete variable domain (other parts from reference TRBV2 and TRBJ2-7): EPEVTQTPSHQVTQMGQEVILRCVPISNHLYFYWYRQILGQKVEFLVSFYNNEISEKSEIFDDQFSVERPDGSNFTLKIRSTKLEDSAMYFCASSEGGNFEQYFGPGTRLTVT.